This is a list of T cell receptor beta chains from one sample in a study of cytomegalovirus exposure and HLA in healthy donors. Clones were read by immunoSEQ multiplex PCR, and TCRdb kept only the in-frame ones, dropping some. The sample consists of under 90,000 clones, roughly 80% of them appearing once. The sequenced material came from PBMCs. The receptors originated from a man aged 35-49 years in good health and CMV-seronegative. Both conserved end residues are part of each CDR3. Each record gives: V gene, D gene, J gene, clone size, CDR3 protein, CDR3 DNA. The D gene is left open where the match is weak. Size is stated for part of the rows, as once, few or many counts, or as a class when the clone is expanded.

V gene: TRBV7-9; D gene: -; J gene: TRBJ1-1; clone size: once; CDR3 protein: CASSYSGLSTEAFF; CDR3 DNA: TGTGCCAGCAGCTACTCGGGACTGAGCACTGAAGCTTTCTTT
V gene: TRBV2; D gene: -; J gene: TRBJ2-7; clone size: -; CDR3 protein: CASRDRRDLHEQYF; CDR3 DNA: TGTGCCAGCAGGGATCGGCGGGATCTACACGAGCAGTACTTC
V gene: TRBV5-1; D gene: -; J gene: TRBJ2-5; clone size: -; CDR3 protein: CASSLVGREETQYF; CDR3 DNA: TGCGCCAGCAGCTTGGTGGGCAGAGAAGAGACCCAGTACTTC
V gene: TRBV6-6; D gene: TRBD1; J gene: TRBJ1-5; clone size: few; CDR3 protein: CASKKPGQGNQPQHF; CDR3 DNA: TGTGCCAGCAAAAAACCGGGACAGGGAAATCAGCCCCAGCATTTT
V gene: TRBV10-2; D gene: TRBD1; J gene: TRBJ1-4; clone size: -; CDR3 protein: CASSRDRGGKLFF; CDR3 DNA: TGCGCCAGCAGCCGGGACAGGGGGGGAAAACTGTTTTTT
V gene: TRBV5-6; D gene: -; J gene: TRBJ1-5; clone size: -; CDR3 protein: CASSFGRRNQPQHF; CDR3 DNA: TGTGCCAGCAGCTTCGGGAGGCGCAATCAGCCCCAGCATTTT
V gene: TRBV7-6; D gene: -; J gene: TRBJ1-4; clone size: -; CDR3 protein: CASSLAGSDEKLFF; CDR3 DNA: TGTGCCAGCAGCTTAGCGGGCTCCGACGAAAAACTGTTTTTT
V gene: TRBV9; D gene: -; J gene: TRBJ2-1; clone size: -; CDR3 protein: CASSVEIGYNEQFF; CDR3 DNA: TGTGCCAGCAGCGTAGAGATCGGCTACAATGAGCAGTTCTTC
V gene: TRBV4-1; D gene: -; J gene: TRBJ1-2; clone size: -; CDR3 protein: CASRDTPRENGYTF; CDR3 DNA: TGCGCCAGCAGAGATACTCCGAGGGAGAATGGCTACACCTTC
V gene: TRBV20-1; D gene: -; J gene: TRBJ2-5; clone size: -; CDR3 protein: CSASPETQYF; CDR3 DNA: TGCAGTGCTAGTCCGGAGACCCAGTACTTC
V gene: TRBV6-1; D gene: TRBD1; J gene: TRBJ1-1; clone size: -; CDR3 protein: CASSDTGGAEAFF; CDR3 DNA: TGTGCCAGCAGTGACACAGGGGGAGCTGAAGCTTTCTTT
V gene: TRBV7-6; D gene: -; J gene: TRBJ1-1; clone size: few; CDR3 protein: CASSRGVTTEAFF; CDR3 DNA: TGTGCCAGCAGCCGTGGCGTGACAACTGAAGCTTTCTTT
V gene: TRBV7-9; D gene: -; J gene: TRBJ2-7; clone size: -; CDR3 protein: CASSFRGGPTYEQYF; CDR3 DNA: TGTGCCAGCAGCTTTAGAGGAGGGCCAACCTACGAGCAGTACTTC
V gene: TRBV9; D gene: TRBD2; J gene: TRBJ2-2; clone size: few; CDR3 protein: CASSVPTSGGVNTGELFF; CDR3 DNA: TGTGCCAGCAGCGTACCAACCAGCGGGGGGGTAAATACCGGGGAGCTGTTTTTT
V gene: TRBV5-6; D gene: -; J gene: TRBJ1-2; clone size: -; CDR3 protein: CASSLAQLYGYTF; CDR3 DNA: TGTGCCAGCAGCTTGGCACAGCTCTATGGCTACACCTTC
V gene: TRBV30; D gene: -; J gene: TRBJ2-7; clone size: -; CDR3 protein: CASPAEGSEQYF; CDR3 DNA: TGTGCCTCTCCCGCGGAGGGATCCGAGCAGTACTTC
V gene: TRBV27; D gene: TRBD1; J gene: TRBJ2-6; clone size: -; CDR3 protein: CASNPQGAGGANVLTF; CDR3 DNA: TGTGCCAGCAACCCACAGGGGGCGGGAGGGGCCAACGTCCTGACTTTC
V gene: TRBV6-5; D gene: -; J gene: TRBJ1-4; clone size: few; CDR3 protein: CASRTVGEKLFF; CDR3 DNA: TGTGCCAGCAGGACAGTTGGAGAAAAACTGTTTTTT
V gene: TRBV12-5; D gene: -; J gene: TRBJ2-5; clone size: -; CDR3 protein: CASGLGNPLARGETQYF; CDR3 DNA: TGTGCTAGTGGTTTGGGTAACCCACTAGCTCGAGGGGAGACCCAGTACTTC
V gene: TRBV4-2; D gene: -; J gene: TRBJ1-1; clone size: -; CDR3 protein: CASSQEVSTEAFF; CDR3 DNA: TGTGCCAGCAGCCAAGAAGTGAGCACTGAAGCTTTCTTT
V gene: TRBV29-1; D gene: -; J gene: TRBJ2-7; clone size: -; CDR3 protein: CSVEVGGRPLEQYF; CDR3 DNA: TGCAGCGTTGAAGTGGGAGGTCGCCCGCTCGAGCAGTACTTC
V gene: TRBV10-3; D gene: -; J gene: TRBJ1-1; clone size: -; CDR3 protein: CAISLDRQVITEAFF; CDR3 DNA: TGTGCCATCAGCTTGGACAGACAGGTTATAACTGAAGCTTTCTTT
V gene: TRBV30; D gene: -; J gene: TRBJ1-1; clone size: few; CDR3 protein: CAWNTDMTSFEAFF; CDR3 DNA: TGTGCCTGGAACACAGACATGACCTCCTTTGAAGCTTTCTTT
V gene: TRBV2; D gene: -; J gene: TRBJ1-1; clone size: -; CDR3 protein: CASSRTENTEAFF; CDR3 DNA: TGTGCCAGCAGCCGGACAGAGAACACTGAAGCTTTCTTT
V gene: TRBV28; D gene: -; J gene: TRBJ1-1; clone size: -; CDR3 protein: CASSFPGGLNEAFF; CDR3 DNA: TGTGCCAGCAGTTTCCCCGGAGGGTTGAACGAAGCTTTCTTT
V gene: TRBV5-1; D gene: -; J gene: TRBJ1-4; clone size: -; CDR3 protein: CASSFTATNEKLFF; CDR3 DNA: TGCGCCAGCAGCTTTACTGCAACTAATGAAAAACTGTTTTTT
V gene: TRBV12-5; D gene: TRBD1; J gene: TRBJ2-5; clone size: once; CDR3 protein: CASGLAPGGVETQYF; CDR3 DNA: TGTGCTAGTGGTTTGGCGCCAGGGGGCGTTGAGACCCAGTACTTC
V gene: TRBV2; D gene: TRBD1; J gene: TRBJ1-5; clone size: -; CDR3 protein: CASSGQVTGNQPQHF; CDR3 DNA: TGTGCCAGCAGCGGACAGGTAACGGGCAATCAGCCCCAGCATTTT
V gene: TRBV5-1; D gene: TRBD2; J gene: TRBJ2-7; clone size: -; CDR3 protein: CASSLGWGLAGGSSSYEQYF; CDR3 DNA: TGCGCCAGCAGCTTGGGATGGGGACTAGCGGGAGGATCGAGCTCCTACGAGCAGTACTTC
V gene: TRBV6-5; D gene: -; J gene: TRBJ2-7; clone size: -; CDR3 protein: CASRAGAGYEQYF; CDR3 DNA: TGTGCCAGCAGGGCAGGGGCAGGCTACGAGCAGTACTTC
V gene: TRBV9; D gene: -; J gene: TRBJ2-2; clone size: -; CDR3 protein: CASSVASTKAGELFF; CDR3 DNA: TGTGCCAGCAGCGTAGCTTCGACAAAGGCCGGGGAGCTGTTTTTT
V gene: TRBV7-8; D gene: TRBD1; J gene: TRBJ1-1; clone size: many; CDR3 protein: CASSHGTGGNTEAFF; CDR3 DNA: TGTGCCAGCAGCCACGGGACAGGGGGGAACACTGAAGCTTTCTTT